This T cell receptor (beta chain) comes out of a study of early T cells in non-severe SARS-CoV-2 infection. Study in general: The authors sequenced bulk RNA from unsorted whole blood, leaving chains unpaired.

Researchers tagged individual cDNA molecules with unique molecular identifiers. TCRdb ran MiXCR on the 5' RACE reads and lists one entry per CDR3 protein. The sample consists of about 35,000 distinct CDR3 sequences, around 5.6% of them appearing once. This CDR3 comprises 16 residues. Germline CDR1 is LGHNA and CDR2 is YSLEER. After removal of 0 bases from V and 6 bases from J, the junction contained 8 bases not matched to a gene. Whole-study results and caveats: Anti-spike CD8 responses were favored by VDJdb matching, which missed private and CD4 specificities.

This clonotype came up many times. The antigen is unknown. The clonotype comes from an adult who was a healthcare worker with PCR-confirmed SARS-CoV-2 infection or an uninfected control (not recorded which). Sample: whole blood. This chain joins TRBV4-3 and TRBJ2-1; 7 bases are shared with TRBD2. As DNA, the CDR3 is TGCGCCAGCAGCCAAGACGGGGGGACTTCTTCCAATGAGCAGTTCTTC. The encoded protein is CASSQDGGTSSNEQFF.